The entry that follows covers one T cell receptor (beta chain) sequence. Original data processing: Counts of nucleated cells, estimated from reference gene primer amplification, were obtained. Clones were read by immunoSEQ multiplex PCR, and TCRdb kept only the in-frame ones, dropping some. V and J calls and clone size come straight from that table; D and trimming were deduced from the DNA. Among about 320,000 clones, about 83% were seen once, and the ten largest hold roughly 1.1%. This record belongs to a study of blood T cell repertoires in COVID-19. CDR3 length equals 13 residues. Trimming removed 11 bases from V and 0 bases from J, with 13 bases in between. In germline, CDR1 is MNHNY, CDR2 SVGAGI (reference sequence).

The chain employs TRBV6-6 and TRBJ1-1; possible D gene TRBD1, 6 bases. The sequence was obtained from a woman aged 45-65 years with acute or convalescent COVID-19. Sequencing was done on a sample of peripheral blood. CDR3 coding DNA: TGTGCCGGGAAAGGGACACTGAACACTGAAGCTTTCTTT. Amino acids: CAGKGTLNTEAFF.